One sample yielded the 16 T cell receptor beta chains listed below, sequenced in a study of T cells in Graves' hyperthyroidism and ophthalmopathy. Amplified regions were TCR beta CDR3 sequences from RNA transcripts. The study used the HTBI primer set for a first-round RT-PCR of the TCR CDR3. Each CDR3 protein is one row after TCRdb ran MiXCR on the multiplex PCR reads. The top ten hold around 47% of the sample, which has a few hundred thousand distinct CDR3 sequences, 15% to 20% seen once. Sample: blood. These receptors originate from a woman in her 50s with Graves' hyperthyroidism.

This clonotype turned up a few times. This chain joins TRBV9 and TRBJ2-7; D ambiguous. With 2 bases removed from V and 2 bases from J, the gap between germline ends came to 11 bases. The CDR3 extends over 14 amino acids. Germline lookup yields CDR1 SGDLS and CDR2 YYNGEE. This CDR3 reads CASSVDMATYEQYF. The CDR3 nucleotides are TGTGCCAGCAGCGTCGACATGGCCACCTACGAGCAGTACTTC.

This clonotype showed up just a few times. The CDR3 here is CASSLAGGGLYEQYF. The CDR3 DNA sequence: TGTGCCAGCAGTTTGGCCGGGGGCGGGTTGTACGAGCAGTACTTC. The chain is built from TRBV27 and TRBJ2-7; D might be TRBD1 or TRBD2, each matching 6 bases. V was clipped by 3 bases and J by 4 bases, with 16 bases between them. The CDR3 totals 15 residues. Germline V CDR1 and CDR2: MNHEY, SMNVEV (reference sequence).

This clonotype was seen more than once but under ten times. The rearrangement joins TRBV4-1 to TRBJ2-1, with D maybe TRBD2 (6 bases). V lost 3 bases and J lost 8, with 17 bases in between. The V gene's germline CDR1 is MGHRA and CDR2 YSYEKL. CDR3 size: 15 residues. In DNA form, the CDR3 reads TGCGCCAGCAGCCATCCGGAGGGGCAGGGATATGAGCAGTTCTTC. This sequence encodes CASSHPEGQGYEQFF.

The chain joins TRBV5-5 to TRBJ2-7; D is possibly TRBD2 (6 bases). The CDR3 runs to 15 residues. Germline CDR1 and CDR2: SGHKS and YYEKEE (reference sequence). V lost 1 base and J 5 bases, leaving 16 bases between the germline ends. For the CDR3, the DNA is TGTGCCAGCAGCTTGTGGACGGGAGTCGGGAACGAGCAGTACTTC. Translating it yields CASSLWTGVGNEQYF.

The chain combines TRBV29-1 with TRBJ2-7; D gene ambiguous. V lost 4 bases and J 6 bases, leaving 10 bases between the germline ends. CDR3 length equals 11 residues. The germline CDR1 and CDR2 sequences are SQVTM and ANQGSEA. The CDR3 nucleotides read TGCAGCGTTGGGCTAGTGTCCGAGCAGTACTTC. Translating it yields CSVGLVSEQYF.

This clonotype was detected many times. The chain uses TRBV28 and TRBJ2-4, with 7 positions matching TRBD1. Germline V gene lookup returns CDR1 MDHEN and CDR2 SYDVKM. The CDR3 covers 16 residues. The V gene end was trimmed by 5 bases and the J gene end by 0 bases; junction bases not matched to a gene: 7. CDR3 DNA sequence: TGTGCCAGCAGTCCCACACAGGGGCTAGCCAAAAACATTCAGTACTTC. Protein: CASSPTQGLAKNIQYF.

In DNA form, the CDR3 reads TGTGCCAGCAGGGGACAGCCGGGCACAGATACGCAGTATTTT. Amino acids: CASRGQPGTDTQYF. The chain carries TRBV6-1 and TRBJ2-3; TRBD1 agrees at 7 bases. Germline V gene lookup returns CDR1 MNHNS and CDR2 SASEGT. CDR3 length: 14 amino acids. With 6 bases clipped from V and 1 base from J, the junction kept 4 bases outside the gene matches.

The V and J genes are TRBV20-1 and TRBJ2-7, with TRBD1 matching over 9 bases. The germline V gene encodes CDR1 DFQATT and CDR2 SNEGSKA (reference sequence). Trimming cost V 6 bases and J 1 base; bases outside gene matches: 10. The CDR3 covers 15 residues. The chain's CDR3 is CSARDSGTGSYEQYF. The DNA for the CDR3 is TGCAGTGCGCGGGACTCCGGGACAGGGTCCTACGAGCAGTACTTC.

This clonotype has a count of ten or more. This sequence joins TRBV5-1 and TRBJ2-1; TRBD2 aligns across 11 bases. The CDR3 contains 18 residues. Germline CDR1 is SGHRS and CDR2 is YFSETQ. V dropped 0 bases and J dropped 3; count of bases not matched to a gene: 8. The CDR3 coding sequence is TGCGCCAGCAGCTTGGGGCGACTAGCGGGACTCGTCTACAATGAGCAGTTCTTC. As protein: CASSLGRLAGLVYNEQFF.

This clonotype has a handful of counts. The chain is built from TRBV10-2 and TRBJ1-2; tentative D call: TRBD1 (5 bases). Germline V CDR1 and CDR2: WSHSY, SAAADI. This CDR3 contains 17 residues. The V and J ends lost 2 bases and 0 bases respectively, with 16 bases between them. The CDR3, as DNA: TGCGCCAGCAGTGAGCCGAATGTGGGACCTGCTAACTATGGCTACACCTTC. Translated, it gives CASSEPNVGPANYGYTF.

This clonotype was seen a handful of times. CDR3 sequence: CATSRGNEQFF. The CDR3 DNA reads TGTGCCACCAGCAGGGGGAATGAGCAGTTCTTC. The rearrangement uses TRBV15 and TRBJ2-1; D remains ambiguous. V lost 3 bases and J 7 bases, leaving 4 bases between the germline ends. Looked up from germline, CDR1 is LNHNV and CDR2 is YYDKDF (reference sequence). The CDR3 has 11 amino acids.

The CDR3 DNA reads as TGTGCCAGCAGTATGCGACAGGGGGCTTATGGCTACACCTTC. Protein product: CASSMRQGAYGYTF. V usage is TRBV12-3 or TRBV12-4 and J usage is TRBJ1-2; 10 bases map to TRBD1. The CDR3 consists of 14 residues. V gave up 5 bases and J gave up 5 bases; unmatched junction bases: 5.

The chain carries TRBV20-1 and TRBJ2-7; TRBD2 is a possible D gene (6 bases). The CDR3 loop spans 12 amino acids. Germline V CDR1 and CDR2: DFQATT, SNEGSKA (reference sequence). The V end lost 5 bases, the J end lost 3 bases, and 11 bases lay between the germline ends. The CDR3 loop is CSAWGVNYEQYF. The CDR3 DNA is TGCAGTGCTTGGGGGGTGAACTACGAGCAGTACTTC.

This clonotype was counted many times. V and J are TRBV5-1 and TRBJ2-2; no definite D call. Germline CDR1 is SGHRS and CDR2 is YFSETQ. Deletions cut 5 bases from V and 0 bases from J, with 8 bases between. The CDR3 spans 14 residues. CDR3 loop: CASRGGSNTGELFF. The CDR3 bases are TGCGCCAGCAGGGGCGGCTCGAACACCGGGGAGCTGTTTTTT.

This clonotype occurred a few times. The chain employs TRBV13 and TRBJ2-2; 7 bases agree with TRBD1. The CDR3 loop spans 14 amino acids. Germline CDR1 is PRHDT and CDR2 is FYEKMQ (reference sequence). Unmatched junction bases numbered 3, after V lost 5 bases and J lost 3 bases. The CDR3 nucleotides are TGTGCCAGCAGCACCCAGGGGGACACCGGGGAGCTGTTTTTT. This codes for CASSTQGDTGELFF.

This clonotype has ten or more counts. The chain uses TRBV5-1 and TRBJ2-5; 8 bases fit TRBD2. The ends lost 4 bases at V and 0 bases at J; junction bases unmatched: 5. The CDR3 covers 15 residues. Germline values: CDR1 SGHRS, CDR2 YFSETQ. The CDR3 DNA follows: TGCGCCAGCAGCGTGCAAGCGGGGGACCAAGAGACCCAGTACTTC. Its protein product is CASSVQAGDQETQYF.